The rows below give T cell receptor beta chains drawn from one sample of a study of human T cells and chemical hapten exposure. MiXCR was run by TCRdb on the RACE reads, yielding one entry per CDR3 protein. The sample shows over 35,000 distinct CDR3 sequences, approximately 12% of them seen only once. The sample consisted of whole blood, taken in connection with sensitization to the hapten diphenylcyclopropenone (DPC). The source is a woman aged 40-49 years with alopecia areata. Some clones in this sample may be carry-over from other donors' samples. CDR3s include the opening cysteine and the closing phenylalanine or tryptophan. A D gene is named only where the DNA matches it firmly. Only part of the rows carry a size: once, few, many, or a class if the clone is expanded.

clone_size: many; d_call: NA; v_call: TRBV2; j_call: TRBJ2-1; cdr3_aa: CASSEELRPYYNEQFF; cdr3_nt: TGTGCCAGCAGTGAAGAGTTGCGGCCATACTACAATGAGCAGTTCTTC
clone_size: NA; d_call: NA; v_call: TRBV19; j_call: TRBJ1-5; cdr3_aa: CASSSGQPQHF; cdr3_nt: TGTGCCAGTAGCTCGGGTCAGCCCCAGCATTTT
clone_size: medium-sized; d_call: NA; v_call: TRBV5-1; j_call: TRBJ2-5; cdr3_aa: CASSFQETQYF; cdr3_nt: TGCGCCAGCAGCTTCCAAGAGACCCAGTACTTC
clone_size: few; d_call: NA; v_call: TRBV30; j_call: TRBJ2-1; cdr3_aa: CAWLSYNEQFF; cdr3_nt: TGTGCCTGGCTCTCCTACAATGAGCAGTTCTTC
clone_size: many; d_call: NA; v_call: TRBV10-1; j_call: TRBJ2-2; cdr3_aa: CASSNTGELFF; cdr3_nt: TGCGCCAGCAGTAACACCGGGGAGCTGTTTTTT
clone_size: many; d_call: TRBD1; v_call: TRBV20-1; j_call: TRBJ1-1; cdr3_aa: CSALDRANTEAFF; cdr3_nt: TGCAGTGCATTGGACAGGGCGAACACTGAAGCTTTCTTT
clone_size: NA; d_call: NA; v_call: TRBV2; j_call: TRBJ1-5; cdr3_aa: CASSTGRDNQPRHF; cdr3_nt: TGTGCCAGCAGTACAGGGAGGGACAATCAGCCCCGGCATTTT
clone_size: many; d_call: TRBD1; v_call: TRBV12-3/TRBV12-4; j_call: TRBJ2-7; cdr3_aa: CASRLGTGTYEQYF; cdr3_nt: TGTGCCAGCAGACTCGGGACAGGTACCTACGAGCAGTACTTC
clone_size: few; d_call: TRBD1; v_call: TRBV28; j_call: TRBJ1-2; cdr3_aa: CASSLHPTGDYGYTF; cdr3_nt: TGTGCCAGCAGTTTACATCCGACAGGGGACTATGGCTACACCTTC
clone_size: many; d_call: TRBD2; v_call: TRBV15; j_call: TRBJ2-1; cdr3_aa: CATSTSSASGYYNEQFF; cdr3_nt: TGTGCCACCAGCACATCATCGGCTAGCGGATATTACAATGAGCAGTTCTTC
clone_size: many; d_call: TRBD1; v_call: TRBV3-1; j_call: TRBJ1-2; cdr3_aa: CASSPRDRGQDYGYTF; cdr3_nt: TGTGCCAGCAGCCCCCGGGACAGGGGGCAGGACTATGGCTACACCTTC
clone_size: many; d_call: NA; v_call: TRBV6-6; j_call: TRBJ1-6; cdr3_aa: CASSYLSAPAALHF; cdr3_nt: TGTGCCAGCAGTTACTTGTCAGCCCCGGCGGCCCTCCACTTT
clone_size: many; d_call: NA; v_call: TRBV6-2/TRBV6-3; j_call: TRBJ2-2; cdr3_aa: CASTPVREVGELFF; cdr3_nt: TGTGCCAGCACCCCAGTTAGAGAGGTCGGGGAGCTGTTTTTT
clone_size: many; d_call: NA; v_call: TRBV7-2; j_call: TRBJ1-5; cdr3_aa: CASSLTEGNQPQHF; cdr3_nt: TGTGCCAGCAGCCTGACAGAGGGCAATCAGCCCCAGCATTTT
clone_size: few; d_call: NA; v_call: TRBV30; j_call: TRBJ2-7; cdr3_aa: CAWSGSWSGAYF; cdr3_nt: TGTGCCTGGAGTGGATCCTGGTCCGGTGCGTACTTC
clone_size: few; d_call: NA; v_call: TRBV3-1; j_call: TRBJ2-5; cdr3_aa: CASSQAALKGETQYF; cdr3_nt: TGTGCCAGCAGCCAGGCAGCGCTCAAGGGAGAGACCCAGTACTTC
clone_size: NA; d_call: NA; v_call: TRBV28; j_call: TRBJ1-5; cdr3_aa: CATRHGGLGNQPQHF; cdr3_nt: TGTGCCACCAGACACGGGGGGCTAGGCAATCAGCCCCAGCATTTT
clone_size: once; d_call: NA; v_call: TRBV11-2; j_call: TRBJ2-2; cdr3_aa: CASSRGLNTGELFF; cdr3_nt: TGTGCCAGCAGCCGAGGGTTAAACACCGGGGAGCTGTTTTTT
clone_size: NA; d_call: TRBD1; v_call: TRBV28; j_call: TRBJ1-1; cdr3_aa: CASIQGGARSEAFF; cdr3_nt: TGTGCCAGCATCCAAGGGGGCGCGCGCTCTGAAGCTTTCTTT
clone_size: NA; d_call: NA; v_call: TRBV19; j_call: TRBJ2-3; cdr3_aa: CASSISDTQYF; cdr3_nt: TGTGCCAGTAGTATCAGTGATACGCAGTATTTT
clone_size: NA; d_call: TRBD2; v_call: TRBV3-1; j_call: TRBJ2-3; cdr3_aa: CASSQDNPLAGVMHTDTQYF; cdr3_nt: TGTGCCAGCAGCCAAGACAACCCCCTAGCGGGGGTAATGCACACAGATACGCAGTATTTT
clone_size: few; d_call: NA; v_call: TRBV4-1; j_call: TRBJ2-7; cdr3_aa: CASSQDVGFSYEQYF; cdr3_nt: TGCGCCAGCAGCCAAGATGTAGGGTTTTCCTACGAGCAGTACTTC
clone_size: few; d_call: NA; v_call: TRBV4-3; j_call: TRBJ1-1; cdr3_aa: CASGKGLNTEAFF; cdr3_nt: TGCGCCTCCGGAAAGGGCTTGAACACTGAAGCTTTCTTT
clone_size: NA; d_call: TRBD1; v_call: TRBV4-3; j_call: TRBJ1-6; cdr3_aa: CASSQRGRGQSPLHF; cdr3_nt: TGCGCCAGCAGCCAGAGGGGGAGGGGGCAATCACCCCTCCACTTT
clone_size: NA; d_call: TRBD2; v_call: TRBV20-1; j_call: TRBJ2-7; cdr3_aa: CSALSGGSYEQYF; cdr3_nt: TGCAGTGCCTTGAGCGGGGGTAGCTACGAGCAGTACTTC
clone_size: many; d_call: NA; v_call: TRBV5-5; j_call: TRBJ2-7; cdr3_aa: CASSLGNAYEQYF; cdr3_nt: TGTGCCAGCAGCTTGGGCAACGCCTACGAGCAGTACTTC
clone_size: NA; d_call: NA; v_call: TRBV5-1; j_call: TRBJ2-3; cdr3_aa: CASSLEKDTQYF; cdr3_nt: TGCGCCAGCAGCTTGGAGAAGGATACGCAGTATTTT
clone_size: NA; d_call: NA; v_call: TRBV6-1; j_call: TRBJ2-3; cdr3_aa: CASSARTDTQYF; cdr3_nt: TGTGCCAGCAGTGCCCGCACAGATACGCAGTATTTT
clone_size: many; d_call: NA; v_call: TRBV7-8; j_call: TRBJ2-5; cdr3_aa: CASSQGPDLQETQYF; cdr3_nt: TGTGCCAGCAGCCAGGGACCGGACCTCCAAGAGACCCAGTACTTC
clone_size: many; d_call: TRBD2; v_call: TRBV29-1; j_call: TRBJ2-1; cdr3_aa: CSVEDSGRAKVFF; cdr3_nt: TGCAGCGTTGAGGATAGCGGGAGGGCCAAGGTGTTCTTC
clone_size: few; d_call: TRBD2; v_call: TRBV4-1; j_call: TRBJ2-1; cdr3_aa: CASSQSLAGVGSNEQFF; cdr3_nt: TGCGCCAGCAGCCAATCATTAGCGGGAGTCGGATCCAATGAGCAGTTCTTC
clone_size: many; d_call: TRBD2; v_call: TRBV5-1; j_call: TRBJ2-1; cdr3_aa: CASSSGTSKTNEQFF; cdr3_nt: TGCGCCAGCAGCTCCGGGACTAGTAAGACCAATGAGCAGTTCTTC
clone_size: many; d_call: NA; v_call: TRBV7-6; j_call: TRBJ2-3; cdr3_aa: CASSPTGLLTDTQYF; cdr3_nt: TGTGCCAGCAGCCCAACGGGACTTCTCACAGATACGCAGTATTTT
clone_size: many; d_call: NA; v_call: TRBV12-5; j_call: TRBJ2-2; cdr3_aa: CASGLEVAGELFF; cdr3_nt: TGTGCTAGTGGTTTGGAGGTCGCCGGGGAGCTGTTTTTT
clone_size: many; d_call: NA; v_call: TRBV10-2; j_call: TRBJ1-5; cdr3_aa: CASSEAGDQPQHF; cdr3_nt: TGCGCCAGCAGCGAGGCCGGGGATCAGCCCCAGCATTTT
clone_size: few; d_call: NA; v_call: TRBV28; j_call: TRBJ1-2; cdr3_aa: CASSLRSYYGYTF; cdr3_nt: TGTGCCAGCAGTTTGAGGAGTTACTATGGCTACACCTTC
clone_size: NA; d_call: NA; v_call: TRBV10-1; j_call: TRBJ2-2; cdr3_aa: CASSVDRHTGELFF; cdr3_nt: TGCGCCAGCAGTGTGGACCGTCACACCGGGGAGCTGTTTTTT
clone_size: NA; d_call: NA; v_call: TRBV5-1; j_call: TRBJ2-5; cdr3_aa: CASSSSQKETQYF; cdr3_nt: TGCGCCAGCAGCTCCTCCCAGAAAGAGACCCAGTACTTC
clone_size: many; d_call: NA; v_call: TRBV7-2; j_call: TRBJ2-7; cdr3_aa: CASSPRLVSYEQYF; cdr3_nt: TGTGCCAGCAGCCCGAGACTAGTTAGCTACGAGCAGTACTTC
clone_size: few; d_call: NA; v_call: TRBV15; j_call: TRBJ1-2; cdr3_aa: CATSIPRVGGYTF; cdr3_nt: TGTGCCACCAGCATCCCTAGAGTGGGAGGCTACACCTTC
clone_size: few; d_call: NA; v_call: TRBV27; j_call: TRBJ2-7; cdr3_aa: CASSLGQPPDEQYF; cdr3_nt: TGTGCCAGCAGTTTGGGGCAGCCGCCTGACGAGCAGTACTTC
clone_size: NA; d_call: TRBD2; v_call: TRBV28; j_call: TRBJ2-3; cdr3_aa: CASITSGIRTDTQYF; cdr3_nt: TGTGCCAGCATTACTAGCGGTATTCGCACAGATACGCAGTATTTT